The 15 T cell receptor beta chains below all came from one sample that was sequenced in a study of T-cell memory formation after mild COVID-19. TCRdb redid the calling of the 5' RACE reads with MiXCR, one entry per CDR3 protein. The sample has about 390,000 distinct CDR3 sequences; roughly 21% are singletons. Sequencing was carried out using PBMCs or a T cell subset sorted from them (not recorded which). The receptors come from an adult woman who had mild COVID-19 (a few samples of this study predate the infection). Cell type and time point are not known.

This rearrangement joins TRBV7-3 to TRBJ2-3; D ambiguous. There are 15 residues in the CDR3. Per germline, CDR1 SGHTA and CDR2 FQGTGA. The ends were cut back, 0 bases at V and 4 bases at J, with 11 bases in the middle. Here the CDR3 reads CASSLTPEPSDTQYF. CDR3 coding DNA: TGTGCCAGCAGCTTAACGCCAGAACCCTCAGATACGCAGTATTTT. The whole variable domain, filled in from reference TRBV7-3 and TRBJ2-3, reads GAGVSQTPSNKVTEKGKYVELRCDPISGHTALYWYRQSLGQGPEFLIYFQGTGAADDSGLPNDRFFAVRPEGSVSTLKIQRTERGDSAVYLCASSLTPEPSDTQYFGPGTRLTVL.

The rearrangement joins TRBV2 to TRBJ1-4; D is uncertain. This CDR3 has 14 residues. Per the germline V gene, CDR1 is SNHLY and CDR2 is FYNNEI. Trimming pared 5 bases from V and 8 bases from J, leaving 15 bases between. This CDR3 is CASSPQIVGEKLFF. The CDR3 coding sequence is TGTGCCAGCAGTCCCCAAATCGTTGGAGAAAAACTGTTTTTT. The full variable domain, completed using reference TRBV2 and TRBJ1-4, is EPEVTQTPSHQVTQMGQEVILRCVPISNHLYFYWYRQILGQKVEFLVSFYNNEISEKSEIFDDQFSVERPDGSNFTLKIRSTKLEDSAMYFCASSPQIVGEKLFFGSGTQLSVL.

This clonotype was counted many times. DNA of the CDR3: TGTGCCAGCAGCTTTGGACAGGGCCTCTACAATGAGCAGTTCTTC. As protein: CASSFGQGLYNEQFF. V and J are TRBV2 and TRBJ2-1; 8 bases line up with TRBD1. J gave up 3 bases and V 6 bases, and 7 bases lay outside the gene matches. In germline, CDR1 is SNHLY, CDR2 FYNNEI. The CDR3 spans 15 residues.

This clonotype was detected only a few times. The CDR3 loop is CSAREGTLAKNIQYF. The CDR3 DNA is TGCAGTGCTAGAGAAGGGACTCTAGCCAAAAACATTCAGTACTTC. The chain employs TRBV20-1 and TRBJ2-4; weak D call: TRBD2 (6 bases). CDR1 is DFQATT, CDR2 SNEGSKA, per germline (reference sequence). Trimming took 0 bases from V and 0 from J, leaving 9 bases between them. The CDR3 spans 15 residues.

The gene calls are TRBV20-1 and TRBJ2-3; D may be TRBD1 (5 bases). Germline CDR1 DFQATT, CDR2 SNEGSKA (reference sequence). The V end lost 2 bases, the J end lost 0 bases, and 15 bases lay between the germline ends. This CDR3 has 16 residues. CDR3 nucleotides: TGCAGTGCTAGAAGGGGCCCGGCTAAGAGCACAGATACGCAGTATTTT. This codes for CSARRGPAKSTDTQYF.

The chain couples TRBV20-1 to TRBJ1-1, with TRBD1 matching over 9 bases. The CDR3 covers 14 residues. Germline CDR1 DFQATT, CDR2 SNEGSKA (reference sequence). Trimming took 7 bases from V and 1 from J; bases not matched to a gene: 7. The CDR3 bases are TGCAGTGTTAAATCGGGACAGGGGAACACTGAAGCTTTCTTT. Its translation is CSVKSGQGNTEAFF.

This clonotype appeared a few times. Written as DNA, the CDR3 is TGTGCCAGCAGTTCCCCCTGGGTCACAGCAGTTAACTATGGCTACACCTTC. This encodes CASSSPWVTAVNYGYTF. The rearrangement links TRBV6-6 to TRBJ1-2; D is unresolved. The germline V gene has CDR1 MNHNY and CDR2 SVGAGI (reference sequence). The CDR3 has 17 amino acids. Trimming pared 4 bases from V and 1 base from J, leaving 19 bases between.

The chain recombines TRBV7-9 with TRBJ2-5; D tentatively reads TRBD1 or TRBD2 (5 bases each). Germline CDR1 SEHNR, CDR2 FQNEAQ (reference sequence). Trimming pared 4 bases from V and 1 base from J, leaving 13 bases between. CDR3 length equals 15 residues. CDR3 nucleotide sequence: TGTGCCAGCAGCTCCATGGGACGGGTCCAAGAGACCCAGTACTTC. It codes for CASSSMGRVQETQYF.

The V and J genes are TRBV21-1 and TRBJ1-4; the table gives TRBD1 as D, unverified against the DNA. TRBV21-1 is assigned pseudogene status. The CDR3 consists of 15 residues. Here the CDR3 reads CASSEQGATNEKLFF. The CDR3 DNA is TGTGCCAGCAGCGAGCAGGGAGCAACTAATGAAAAACTGTTTTTT.

The CDR3 DNA sequence: TGTGCCAGCAGCGGCCCCTCTGGGCGGGGTTCACCCCTCCACTTT. The encoded protein is CASSGPSGRGSPLHF. The chain joins TRBV9 to TRBJ1-6, with D unclear. Trimming left V 3 bases short and J 9 bases short, with 16 bases between. CDR3 length: 15 amino acids. Germline assignment: CDR1 SGDLS and CDR2 YYNGEE.

This clonotype turned up a few times. Written as DNA, the CDR3 is TGTGCCAGCAGCTTAGATCTAGCGGAACCCTCCTACGAGCAGTACTTC. This translates into CASSLDLAEPSYEQYF. This rearrangement joins TRBV7-2 to TRBJ2-7; 7 bases align to TRBD2. This CDR3 is 16 amino acids long. The germline V gene has CDR1 SGHTA and CDR2 FQGNSA. V gave up 1 base and J gave up 0 bases; unmatched junction bases: 6.

The rearrangement links TRBV2 to TRBJ2-4; no reliable D call. CDR3 size: 14 residues. V lost 0 bases and J lost 0, with 3 bases in between. Germline CDR1 and CDR2: SNHLY and FYNNEI. CDR3 sequence (DNA): TGTGCCAGCAGTGAAGCCCTAGCCAAAAACATTCAGTACTTC. This sequence encodes CASSEALAKNIQYF.

The chain carries TRBV30 and TRBJ2-5; either TRBD1 or TRBD2 may supply D (5 bases each). Germline V gene lookup returns CDR1 GTSNPN and CDR2 SVGIG (reference sequence). V was trimmed by 3 bases and J by 7 bases, leaving 15 bases between them. CDR3 size: 13 residues. In DNA, the CDR3 is TGTGCCTGGAGCGGGGCCCTCCGGGGGACCCAGTACTTC. It encodes CAWSGALRGTQYF.

V gene TRBV18 combines with J gene TRBJ2-3; 8 bases line up with TRBD1. J was trimmed by 2 bases and V by 8 bases; bases with no gene match: 6. The CDR3 extends over 14 amino acids. CDR1 and CDR2 from the germline V gene are KGHSH and LQKENI. The CDR3 nucleotides are TGTGCCAGCGCCCGACAGGGGATCACAGATACGCAGTATTTT. It codes for CASARQGITDTQYF. Full variable domain (remainder filled in from reference TRBV18 and TRBJ2-3): NAGVMQNPRHLVRRRGQEARLRCSPMKGHSHVYWYRQLPEEGLKFMVYLQKENIIDESGMPKERFSAEFPKEGPSILRIQQVVRGDSAAYFCASARQGITDTQYFGPGTRLTVL.

This clonotype has a handful of counts. This chain links TRBV3-1 with TRBJ1-3; maybe TRBD1 (5 bases). The germline V gene encodes CDR1 LGHDT and CDR2 YNNKEL (reference sequence). The CDR3 totals 15 residues. The V gene lost 2 bases and the J gene lost 2 bases, with 10 bases spanning the gap. This chain's CDR3 is CASSQSWGTGNTIYF. The CDR3 DNA sequence: TGTGCCAGCAGCCAATCTTGGGGGACTGGAAACACCATATATTTT.